What follows are 30 T cell receptor beta chains derived from one specimen sequenced in a study of PD-1 blockade in classical Hodgkin lymphoma. The assay was immunoSEQ multiplex PCR, and TCRdb's table has in-frame clones only and misses some. The table lists 45,000 or so clones, approximately 91% of them singletons. Time point of the sample: newly diagnosed, previously untreated cHL patient sample. The sequenced sample consisted of peripheral blood mononuclear cells (PBMCs). Source of these receptors: a human donor with classical Hodgkin lymphoma.

This rearrangement joins TRBV19 to TRBJ2-1; 7 bases fit TRBD2. The germline gives CDR1 LNHDA, CDR2 SQIVND (reference sequence). This CDR3 has 15 amino acids. V lost 3 bases to trimming and J lost 3 bases; unmatched junction nucleotides: 5. CDR3 residues: CASSISLAVYNEQFF. CDR3 bases: TGTGCCAGTAGTATTAGTCTAGCGGTCTACAATGAGCAGTTCTTC.

CDR3 region: CAWSAQLGYTF. As DNA, the CDR3 is TGTGCCTGGAGTGCCCAGCTAGGCTACACCTTC. This chain uses TRBV30 with TRBJ1-2, with D uncertain. The germline V and J ends were trimmed by 1 base and 8 bases, with 8 bases remaining between them. The germline V gene has CDR1 GTSNPN and CDR2 SVGIG (reference sequence). The CDR3 contains 11 residues.

The chain is built from TRBV9 and TRBJ1-1, with D maybe TRBD1 (5 bases). Germline-derived CDR1 and CDR2 are SGDLS and YYNGEE. V was trimmed by 0 bases and J by 4 bases, leaving 16 bases between them. The CDR3 totals 16 residues. CDR3 in DNA: TGTGCCAGCAGCGTAGAAGCAGGGATAACGGGCACTGAAGCTTTCTTT. Translating gives CASSVEAGITGTEAFF.

This chain uses TRBV6-5 with TRBJ1-1; no firm D call. The CDR3 has 14 amino acids. Germline lookup yields CDR1 MNHEY and CDR2 SVGAGI. Trimming removed 8 bases at V and 4 bases at J, with 17 bases between. CDR3 residues: CASSRIPEGTEAFF. In DNA form, the CDR3 reads TGTGCCAGCTCTCGTATTCCCGAGGGCACTGAAGCTTTCTTT.

The chain links TRBV10-3 to TRBJ2-5, with TRBD2 as a possible D gene (7 bases). Between the trimmed V and J ends, which lost 8 bases and 3 bases, there was a span of 13 bases. This CDR3 comprises 13 residues. Germline lookup yields CDR1 ENHRY and CDR2 SYGVKD. DNA of the CDR3: TGTGCCATCGGGGAGGGGGTCAAAGAGACCCAGTACTTC. Translation gives CAIGEGVKETQYF.

This clone was detected only a few times. This sequence joins TRBV5-7 and TRBJ2-7; 7 bases align to TRBD2. TRBV5-7 is an ORF, with its function uncertain. V shed 3 bases and J 2 bases; nucleotides not matched to a gene: 14. This CDR3 is built from 17 residues. The CDR3, as DNA: TGTGCCAGCAGCTGGACATGTGGAGCGGGAATCCCCTACGAGCAGTACGTC. Translation: CASSWTCGAGIPYEQYV.

The V call is TRBV29-1, the J call TRBJ1-1; the match to TRBD1 covers 7 bases. The CDR3 spans 14 residues. The V gene end was trimmed by 4 bases and the J gene end by 0 bases; junction bases not matched to a gene: 5. The germline V gene encodes CDR1 SQVTM and CDR2 ANQGSEA. The CDR3 spells CSVGRGGVNTEAFF. The CDR3 region has the DNA TGCAGCGTTGGGCGAGGGGGCGTGAACACTGAAGCTTTCTTT.

The J gene is TRBJ1-5, the V gene TRBV2; D possibly corresponds to TRBD1 (5 bases). The germline gives CDR1 SNHLY, CDR2 FYNNEI. There are 16 residues in the CDR3. Trimming shortened V by 2 bases and J by 7 bases, and 18 bases separated the two germline ends. This CDR3 is CASSEQGAPLRQPQHF. The DNA for the CDR3 is TGTGCCAGCAGTGAACAAGGGGCACCTCTAAGGCAGCCCCAGCATTTT.

V and J are TRBV5-5 and TRBJ2-3, with D tentatively TRBD2 (6 bases). V was pared by 4 bases and J by 1 base, with 13 bases between. The CDR3 has 15 residues. Germline CDR1 reads SGHKS; CDR2 reads YYEKEE (reference sequence). In DNA form, the CDR3 reads TGTGCCAGCAGCGACCCGGGACTCGGCACAGATACGCAGTATTTT. Its translation: CASSDPGLGTDTQYF.

The chain carries TRBV30 and TRBJ2-1, with D perhaps being TRBD1 or TRBD2 (5 bases each). Trimming took off 0 bases at V and 6 bases at J, with 15 bases between the two ends. Germline V gene data show CDR1 as GTSNPN and CDR2 as SVGIG (reference sequence). The CDR3 is 15 amino acids. CDR3: CAWSVGTSPGNEQFF. The CDR3 coding sequence is TGTGCCTGGAGTGTCGGGACGTCCCCAGGCAATGAGCAGTTCTTC.

CDR3 coding DNA: TGTGCCAGCAGCCAAGAAGATGATCCAGGCTACGAGCAGTACTTC. Amino acids: CASSQEDDPGYEQYF. The chain combines TRBV6-5 with TRBJ2-7, with D uncertain. This CDR3 spans 15 amino acids. The germline V gene encodes CDR1 MNHEY and CDR2 SVGAGI. V was cut by 6 bases and J by 3 bases, with 18 bases left in between.

The CDR3 is CASSFKGNSITGELFF. CDR3 bases: TGCGCCAGCAGCTTCAAGGGTAACTCCATCACCGGGGAGCTGTTTTTT. This chain links TRBV5-1 with TRBJ2-2; D not certain. The CDR3 runs to 16 residues. Germline V CDR1 and CDR2: SGHRS, YFSETQ. The ends were cut back, 2 bases at V and 4 bases at J, with 15 bases in the middle.

This rearrangement joins TRBV14 to TRBJ2-7, with D perhaps matching TRBD2 (5 bases). This CDR3 contains 14 residues. V shed 3 bases and J shed 1 base, with 10 bases lying between them. In germline, CDR1 is SGHDN, CDR2 FVKESK. In nucleotides, the CDR3 is TGTGCCAGCAGCCAGTCCAGCGGATCCTACGAGCAGTACGTC. As protein: CASSQSSGSYEQYV.

The CDR3 DNA reads TGTGCCAGCAGCTTAGATCCCCACGAGCAGTACTTC. Encoded protein: CASSLDPHEQYF. This chain uses TRBV7-9 with TRBJ2-7, with D unresolved. Germline V lookup: CDR1 SEHNR, CDR2 FQNEAQ (reference sequence). CDR3 length: 12 amino acids. V dropped 1 base and J dropped 5 bases, with 6 bases sitting between them.

V and J are TRBV2 and TRBJ1-2, with D possibly TRBD1 on 5 matching bases. The germline gives CDR1 SNHLY, CDR2 FYNNEI. The CDR3 spans 14 residues. The germline V and J ends were trimmed by 6 bases and 3 bases, with 14 bases remaining between them. CDR3 sequence reads: CASRSLGVDYGYTF. The CDR3 bases are TGTGCCAGCAGATCCTTGGGGGTGGACTATGGCTACACCTTC.

The CDR3 DNA sequence: TGTGCCAGCAGTCGACGTCCGGGACAGACCTATGGCTACACCTTC. Its protein is CASSRRPGQTYGYTF. This chain uses TRBV28 with TRBJ1-2; 7 positions match TRBD1. The CDR3 has 15 residues. Germline values: CDR1 MDHEN, CDR2 SYDVKM. V was clipped by 5 bases and J by 4 bases; unmatched bases: 10.

This chain connects TRBV5-1 to TRBJ2-7, with D perhaps being TRBD1 or TRBD2 (5 bases each). Germline V gene data show CDR1 as SGHRS and CDR2 as YFSETQ. This CDR3 is 11 amino acids long. V shed 4 bases and J shed 3 bases, with 5 bases lying between them. DNA of the CDR3: TGCGCCAGCAGCGGGGGCTACGAGCAGTACTTC. It is translated as CASSGGYEQYF.

This chain uses TRBV10-3 with TRBJ2-5; 7 positions match TRBD2. The J segment lost 1 base and the V segment lost 8 bases, leaving 10 bases of the junction unmatched. This CDR3 is built from 15 residues. CDR1 is ENHRY and CDR2 is SYGVKD in the germline V gene. The DNA of the CDR3 is TGTGCCATCTCCCTGGGGGTAGCGGGCCAAGAGACCCAGTACTTC. Translating it yields CAISLGVAGQETQYF.

This sequence joins TRBV7-9 and TRBJ2-2; D unresolved. The V end was cut by 3 bases, the J end by 4 bases, with 3 bases between. Germline V gene lookup returns CDR1 SEHNR and CDR2 FQNEAQ (reference sequence). The length of the CDR3 is 12 residues. The chain's CDR3 is CASSFGTGELFF. CDR3 in DNA: TGTGCCAGCAGCTTTGGCACCGGGGAGCTGTTTTTT.

This sequence joins TRBV19 and TRBJ1-5; D gene uncertain. Trimming removed 3 bases from V and 5 bases from J, with 8 bases in between. This CDR3 is 13 amino acids long. Germline CDR1 LNHDA, CDR2 SQIVND (reference sequence). CDR3: CASSIPGDQPQHF. The CDR3 DNA sequence: TGTGCCAGTAGTATTCCTGGAGATCAGCCCCAGCATTTT.

The genes are TRBV19 and TRBJ1-2; D not certain. The V end was cut by 2 bases, the J end by 2 bases, with 9 bases between. Germline-derived CDR1 and CDR2 are LNHDA and SQIVND (reference sequence). This CDR3 is 14 amino acids long. In nucleotides, the CDR3 is TGTGCCAGTAGTATACTTCTGGGGAACTATGGCTACACCTTC. Translation: CASSILLGNYGYTF.

This clone occurred once. The chain carries TRBV11-2 and TRBJ1-1, with D unresolved. The CDR3 totals 15 residues. CDR1 SGHAT and CDR2 FQNNGV come from the germline V gene. V gave up 5 bases and J gave up 8 bases, with 21 bases separating them. The CDR3 spells CASSRSGVERGEAFF. Here the CDR3 DNA reads TGTGCCAGCAGCCGCAGCGGGGTAGAACGGGGAGAAGCTTTCTTT.

The genes are TRBV19 and TRBJ1-1, with 9 bases identical to TRBD1. The CDR3 loop spans 14 amino acids. Germline V CDR1 and CDR2: LNHDA, SQIVND (reference sequence). V was pared by 0 bases and J by 10 bases, with 6 bases of the junction left unmatched. This CDR3 reads CASSIERTGDGAFF. The DNA for the CDR3 is TGTGCCAGTAGTATAGAGCGGACAGGGGATGGAGCTTTCTTT.

The count of this clone is one. The chain recombines TRBV6-4 with TRBJ1-1; D is unclear. Deletions cut 3 bases from V and 5 bases from J, with 10 bases between. The CDR3 runs 13 residues. CDR1 and CDR2 (germline): MRHNA, SNTAGT. DNA for the CDR3: TGTGCCAGCAGTGAATACAGCCAGACTGAAGCTTTCTTT. It yields the protein CASSEYSQTEAFF.

The chain combines TRBV5-1 with TRBJ2-5; D is perhaps TRBD2 (5 bases). With 4 bases removed from V and 1 base from J, the gap between germline ends came to 14 bases. This CDR3 contains 15 residues. Germline V lookup: CDR1 SGHRS, CDR2 YFSETQ. CDR3 sequence: CASSPLARVQETQYF. CDR3 DNA: TGCGCCAGCAGCCCTCTAGCCCGGGTCCAAGAGACCCAGTACTTC.

The rearrangement joins TRBV7-9 to TRBJ1-2; D call uncertain. Germline loops: CDR1 SEHNR, CDR2 FQNEAQ (reference sequence). V lost 2 bases and J lost 7, with 14 bases in between. This CDR3 region has 14 residues. CDR3 sequence: CASSLPLAASGYTF. CDR3 nucleotide sequence: TGTGCCAGCAGCTTACCGCTAGCTGCAAGTGGCTACACCTTC.

The chain is built from TRBV6-5 and TRBJ2-1; 8 nucleotides match TRBD2. From germline, CDR1 is MNHEY and CDR2 SVGAGI. Trimming at V came to 8 bases and at J to 7 bases, leaving 10 bases not matched to a gene. The CDR3 consists of 14 residues. The DNA of the CDR3 is TGTGCCAGCCACCGGGAGGGAGGGCCGAATGAGCAGTTCTTC. Its protein product is CASHREGGPNEQFF.

Turning to this clone: A junction boundary mismatches the germline segment, possibly from a read error. In DNA form, the CDR3 reads TGCGCCAGCAGCAAAGACACCGGGGAGCTGTTTTTT. It specifies CASSKDTGELFF. The rearrangement joins TRBV4-1 to TRBJ2-2; D gene uncertain. Germline-derived CDR1 and CDR2 are MGHRA and YSYEKL. CDR3 length: 12 residues.

The J gene is TRBJ2-1, the V gene TRBV4-1; D gene uncertain. This CDR3 spans 15 amino acids. V lost 4 bases and J lost 0, with 10 bases in between. Germline-derived CDR1 and CDR2 are MGHRA and YSYEKL. CDR3 in DNA: TGCGCCAGCAGCCTGGAACGAAGCTCCTACAATGAGCAGTTCTTC. Translation: CASSLERSSYNEQFF.

The chain links TRBV4-2 to TRBJ2-5, with D possibly being TRBD2 (6 bases). This CDR3 has 15 amino acids. V lost 2 bases and J lost 5, with 15 bases in between. Germline CDR1 LGHNA, CDR2 YNFKEQ. The CDR3 nucleotides read TGTGCCAGCAGCCAACGAAGGGAGGCGGGGGAGACCCAGTACTTC. This gives the protein CASSQRREAGETQYF.